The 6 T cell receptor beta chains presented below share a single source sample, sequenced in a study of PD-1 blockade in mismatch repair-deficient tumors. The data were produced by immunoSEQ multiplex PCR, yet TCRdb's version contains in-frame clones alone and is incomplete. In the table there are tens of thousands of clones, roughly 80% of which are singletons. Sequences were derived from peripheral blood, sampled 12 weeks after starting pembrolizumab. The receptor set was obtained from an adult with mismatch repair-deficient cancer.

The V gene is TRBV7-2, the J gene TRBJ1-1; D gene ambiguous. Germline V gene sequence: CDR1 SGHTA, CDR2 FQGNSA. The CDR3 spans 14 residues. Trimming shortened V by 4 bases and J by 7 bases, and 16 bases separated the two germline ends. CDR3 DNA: TGTGCCAGCAGCTCTCCTGCGCGAGGGAGTGAAGCTTTCTTT. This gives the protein CASSSPARGSEAFF.

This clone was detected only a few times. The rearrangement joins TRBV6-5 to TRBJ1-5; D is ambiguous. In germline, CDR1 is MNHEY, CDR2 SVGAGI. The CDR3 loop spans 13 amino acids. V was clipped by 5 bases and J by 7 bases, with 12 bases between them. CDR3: CASSPTPRQPQHF. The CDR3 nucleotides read TGTGCCAGCAGTCCTACCCCCAGACAGCCCCAGCATTTT.

CDR3 sequence: CSVRQLTGYGYTF. The CDR3 DNA follows: TGCAGCGTTCGACAGCTAACAGGCTATGGCTACACCTTC. The chain couples TRBV29-1 to TRBJ1-2; D is possibly TRBD1 (5 bases). Between the trimmed V and J ends, which lost 5 bases and 4 bases, there was a span of 14 bases. This CDR3 region has 13 residues. The germline gives CDR1 SQVTM, CDR2 ANQGSEA.

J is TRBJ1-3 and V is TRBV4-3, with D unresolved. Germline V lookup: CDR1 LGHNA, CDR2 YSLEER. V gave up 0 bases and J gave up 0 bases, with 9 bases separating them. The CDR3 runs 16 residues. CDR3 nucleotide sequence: TGCGCCAGCAGCCAAGATAGGACCGGCTCTGGAAACACCATATATTTT. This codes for CASSQDRTGSGNTIYF.

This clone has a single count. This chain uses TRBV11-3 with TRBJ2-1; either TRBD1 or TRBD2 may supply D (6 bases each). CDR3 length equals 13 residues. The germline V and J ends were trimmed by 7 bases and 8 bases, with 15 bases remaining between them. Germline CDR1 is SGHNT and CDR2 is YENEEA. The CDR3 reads CASTGGGGHEQFF. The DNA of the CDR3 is TGTGCCAGCACAGGAGGGGGAGGCCATGAGCAGTTCTTC.

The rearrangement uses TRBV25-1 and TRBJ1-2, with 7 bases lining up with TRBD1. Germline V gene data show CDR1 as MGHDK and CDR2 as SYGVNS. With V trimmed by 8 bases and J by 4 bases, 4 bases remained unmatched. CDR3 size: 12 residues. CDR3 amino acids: CASADRVYGYTF. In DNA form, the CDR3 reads TGTGCCAGCGCCGACAGGGTCTATGGCTACACCTTC.